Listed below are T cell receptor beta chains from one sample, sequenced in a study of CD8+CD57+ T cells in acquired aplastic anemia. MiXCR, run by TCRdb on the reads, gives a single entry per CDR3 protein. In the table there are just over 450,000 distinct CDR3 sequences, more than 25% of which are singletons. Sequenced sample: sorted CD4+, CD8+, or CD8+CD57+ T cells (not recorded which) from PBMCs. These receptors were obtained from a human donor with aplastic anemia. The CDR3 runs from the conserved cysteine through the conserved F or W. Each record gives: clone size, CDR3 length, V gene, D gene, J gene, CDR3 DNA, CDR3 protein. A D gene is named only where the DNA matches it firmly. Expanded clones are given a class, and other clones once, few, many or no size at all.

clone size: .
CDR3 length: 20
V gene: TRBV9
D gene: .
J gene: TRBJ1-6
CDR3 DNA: TGTGCCAGCAGCGAGGGGCTAGCGAAGGCCTTTAGGGGTTTTAATTCACCCCTCCACTTT
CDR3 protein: CASSEGLAKAFRGFNSPLHF

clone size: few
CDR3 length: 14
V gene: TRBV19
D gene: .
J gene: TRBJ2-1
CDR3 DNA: TGTGCCAGTTCCGGACAGCCAAACTACAATGAGCAGTTCTTC
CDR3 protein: CASSGQPNYNEQFF

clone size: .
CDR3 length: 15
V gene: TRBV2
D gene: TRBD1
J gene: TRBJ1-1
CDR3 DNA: TGTGCCAGCAGTGAAAGGACAGGGAGGAACACTGAAGCTTTCTTT
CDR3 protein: CASSERTGRNTEAFF

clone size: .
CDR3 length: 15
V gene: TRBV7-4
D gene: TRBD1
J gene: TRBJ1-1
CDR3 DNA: TGTGCCAGCAGCCCATGGGACAGCCCGAACACTGAAGCTTTCTTT
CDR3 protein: CASSPWDSPNTEAFF

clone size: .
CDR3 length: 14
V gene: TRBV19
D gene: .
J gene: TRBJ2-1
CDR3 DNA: TGTGCCAGTAGGATCAACTTTGGGGGGAGTGAGCAGTTCTTC
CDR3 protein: CASRINFGGSEQFF

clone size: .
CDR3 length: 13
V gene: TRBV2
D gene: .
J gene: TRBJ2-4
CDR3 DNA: TGTGCCAGCAGTGAAGGACGGGCGGGCATTCAGTACTTC
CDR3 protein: CASSEGRAGIQYF

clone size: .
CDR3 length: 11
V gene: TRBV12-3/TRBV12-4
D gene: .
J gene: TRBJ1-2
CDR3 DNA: TGTGCCAGCAGACGGGAAAATGGCTACACCTTC
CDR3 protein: CASRRENGYTF

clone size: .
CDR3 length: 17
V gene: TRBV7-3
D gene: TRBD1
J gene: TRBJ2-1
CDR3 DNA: TGTGCCAGCAGCTTAATCACAGGGGGCGGGTCCTACAATGAGCAGTTCTTC
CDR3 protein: CASSLITGGGSYNEQFF

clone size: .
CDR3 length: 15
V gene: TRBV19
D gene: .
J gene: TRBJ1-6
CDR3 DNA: TGTGCCAGTAGTATTCGGGAGAACTATAATTCACCCCTCCACTTT
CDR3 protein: CASSIRENYNSPLHF

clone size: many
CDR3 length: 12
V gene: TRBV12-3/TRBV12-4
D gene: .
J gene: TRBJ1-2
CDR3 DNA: TGTGCCACCACAGGGAGATCTGGTGGCTACACCTTC
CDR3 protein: CATTGRSGGYTF

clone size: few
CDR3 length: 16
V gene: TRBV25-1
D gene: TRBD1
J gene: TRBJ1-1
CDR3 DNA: TGTGCCAGCAGTGACGGGACAGGAGAGCGGGGCACTGAAGCTTTCTTT
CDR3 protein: CASSDGTGERGTEAFF

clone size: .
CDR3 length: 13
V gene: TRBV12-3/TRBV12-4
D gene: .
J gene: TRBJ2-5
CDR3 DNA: TGTGCCAGCAGTCCCGCCTACCAAGAGACCCAGTACTTC
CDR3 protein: CASSPAYQETQYF

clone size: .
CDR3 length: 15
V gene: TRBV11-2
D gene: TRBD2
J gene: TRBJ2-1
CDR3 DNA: TGTGCCAGCAGCCTCGGTTTAGCGGGGGGGTGGGAGCAGTTCTTC
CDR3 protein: CASSLGLAGGWEQFF

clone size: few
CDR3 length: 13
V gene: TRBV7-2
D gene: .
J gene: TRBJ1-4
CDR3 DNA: TGTGCCAGCAGCAAAGACCTGGGGGAAAAACTGTTTTTT
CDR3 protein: CASSKDLGEKLFF

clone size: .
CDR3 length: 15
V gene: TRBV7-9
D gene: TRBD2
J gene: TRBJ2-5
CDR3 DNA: TGTGCCAGCAGCCCAAGACTAGCGGTCCAAGAGACCCAGTACTTC
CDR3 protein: CASSPRLAVQETQYF

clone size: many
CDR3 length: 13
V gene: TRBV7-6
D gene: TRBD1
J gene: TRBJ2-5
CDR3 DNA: TGTGCCAGCAGCTCGGACAGGGTTGCGACCCAGTACTTC
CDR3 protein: CASSSDRVATQYF

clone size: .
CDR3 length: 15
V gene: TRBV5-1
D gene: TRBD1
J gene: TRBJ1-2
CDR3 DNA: TGCGCCAGCAGCTCCGAAACAGGGGGCTCGGATGGCTACACCTTC
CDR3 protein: CASSSETGGSDGYTF

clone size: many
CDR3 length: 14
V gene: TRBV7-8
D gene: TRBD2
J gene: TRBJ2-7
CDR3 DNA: TGTGCCAGCAGCTTTAGCGGGGGGGCCCACGAGCAGTACTTC
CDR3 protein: CASSFSGGAHEQYF

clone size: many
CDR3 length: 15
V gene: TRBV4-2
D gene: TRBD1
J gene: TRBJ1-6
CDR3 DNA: TGTGCCAGCAGCCAAGGTCCAGGGGGCATTTCACCCCTCCACTTT
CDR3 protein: CASSQGPGGISPLHF

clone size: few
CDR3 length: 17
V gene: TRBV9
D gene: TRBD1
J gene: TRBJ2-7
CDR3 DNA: TGTGCCAGCAGCGCACCGTCTGGGACAGGGGGCGAATACGAGCAGTACTTC
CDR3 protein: CASSAPSGTGGEYEQYF

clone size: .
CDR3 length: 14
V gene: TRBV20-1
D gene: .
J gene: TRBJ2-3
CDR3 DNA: TGCAGTGCTGGTGAAGGGTTCGGGCCAGATACGCAGTATTTT
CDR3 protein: CSAGEGFGPDTQYF

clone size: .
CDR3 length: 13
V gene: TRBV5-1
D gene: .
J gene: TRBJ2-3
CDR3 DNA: TGCGCCAGCAGCGTGGGTTTTACAGATACGCAGTATTTT
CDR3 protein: CASSVGFTDTQYF

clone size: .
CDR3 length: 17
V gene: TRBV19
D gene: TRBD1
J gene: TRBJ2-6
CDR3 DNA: TGTGCCAGTAGTAGTGACAGGGGTATCCTTGGGGCCAACGTCCTGACTTTC
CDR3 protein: CASSSDRGILGANVLTF

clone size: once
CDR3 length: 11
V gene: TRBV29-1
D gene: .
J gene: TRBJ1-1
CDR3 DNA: TGCAGCGAACACCAGAACACTGAAGCTTTCTTT
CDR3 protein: CSEHQNTEAFF

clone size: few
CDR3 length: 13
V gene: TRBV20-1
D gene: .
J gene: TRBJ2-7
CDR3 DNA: TGCAGTGCTAGACGCACAGAATCCTACGAGCAGTACTTC
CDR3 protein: CSARRTESYEQYF

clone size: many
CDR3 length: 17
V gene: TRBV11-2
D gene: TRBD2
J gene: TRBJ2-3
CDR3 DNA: TGTGCCAGCAGCACTAGGACTAGCGGGAGGCAAACAGATACGCAGTATTTT
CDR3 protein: CASSTRTSGRQTDTQYF

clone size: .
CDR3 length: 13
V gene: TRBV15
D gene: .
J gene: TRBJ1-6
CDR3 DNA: TGTGCTACCACGGGACGGATCAATTCACCCCTCCACTTT
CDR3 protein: CATTGRINSPLHF

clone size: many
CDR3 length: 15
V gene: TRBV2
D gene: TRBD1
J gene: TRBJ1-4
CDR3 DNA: TGTGCCAGCAGCCCAGAGGGGACAGGGGGCTTTCGACTGTTTTTT
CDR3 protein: CASSPEGTGGFRLFF

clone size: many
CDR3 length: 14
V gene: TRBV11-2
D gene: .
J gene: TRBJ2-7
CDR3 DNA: TGTGCCAGCAGCCTCGTCGGGGTTGGCTACGAGCAGTACTTC
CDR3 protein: CASSLVGVGYEQYF

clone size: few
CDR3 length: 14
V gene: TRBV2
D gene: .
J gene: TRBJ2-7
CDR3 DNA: TGCGCCAGCAGCCCAACTAGGGTCCCTTACGAGCAGTACTTC
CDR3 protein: CASSPTRVPYEQYF

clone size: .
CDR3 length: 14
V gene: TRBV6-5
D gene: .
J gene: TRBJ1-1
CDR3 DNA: TGTGCCAGCAGTTCCATAGGGGTGAACACTGAAGCTTTCTTT
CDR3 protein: CASSSIGVNTEAFF

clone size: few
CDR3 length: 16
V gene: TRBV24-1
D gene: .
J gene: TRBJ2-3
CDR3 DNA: TGTGCCACCAGTGATGTACCGGGACGGAGCACAGATACGCAGTATTTT
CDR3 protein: CATSDVPGRSTDTQYF

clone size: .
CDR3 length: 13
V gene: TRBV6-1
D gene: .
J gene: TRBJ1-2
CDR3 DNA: TGTGCCATTCGGACACCGACTAACTATGGCTACACCTTC
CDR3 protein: CAIRTPTNYGYTF

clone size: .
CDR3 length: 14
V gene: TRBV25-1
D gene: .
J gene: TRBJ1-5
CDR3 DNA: TGTGCCAGCAGTTTGGTCGGGGGCACTCAGCCCCAGCATTTT
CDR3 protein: CASSLVGGTQPQHF

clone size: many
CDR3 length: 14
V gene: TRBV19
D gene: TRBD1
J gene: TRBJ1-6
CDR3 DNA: TGTGCCAGTAGTACCAGGGACAGGGTCTCACCCCTCCACTTT
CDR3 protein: CASSTRDRVSPLHF

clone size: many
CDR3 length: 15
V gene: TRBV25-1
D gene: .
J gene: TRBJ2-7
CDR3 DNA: TGTGCCAGCAGTGAAGAGCAGAAAAAGAGCCACGAGCAGTACTTC
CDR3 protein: CASSEEQKKSHEQYF

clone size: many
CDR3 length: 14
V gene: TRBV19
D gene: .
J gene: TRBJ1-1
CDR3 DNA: TGTGCCAGTAGTATTGGGCAGGCGAACACTGAAGCTTTCTTT
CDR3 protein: CASSIGQANTEAFF

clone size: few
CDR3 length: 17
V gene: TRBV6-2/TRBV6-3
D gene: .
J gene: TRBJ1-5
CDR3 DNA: TGTGCCAGCAGCCTGGGACCCCAGGGGTATAGCAATCAGCCCCAGCATTTT
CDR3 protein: CASSLGPQGYSNQPQHF

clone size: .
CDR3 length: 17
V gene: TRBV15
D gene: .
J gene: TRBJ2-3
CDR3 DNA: TGTGCCACCAGCAGGGAGATCTTGGCGGGGAAGACAGATACGCAGTATTTT
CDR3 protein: CATSREILAGKTDTQYF

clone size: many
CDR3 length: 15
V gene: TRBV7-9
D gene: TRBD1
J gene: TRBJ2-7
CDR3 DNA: TGTGCCAGCAGCACCGACAGGGAGAGCTCCTACGAGCAGTACTTC
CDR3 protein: CASSTDRESSYEQYF

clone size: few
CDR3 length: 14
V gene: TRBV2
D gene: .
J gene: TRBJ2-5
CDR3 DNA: TGTGCCAGCAGCCAAGATTTGTCAGCTCGGACCCAGTACTTC
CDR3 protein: CASSQDLSARTQYF

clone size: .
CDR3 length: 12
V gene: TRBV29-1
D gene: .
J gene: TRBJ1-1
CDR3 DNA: TGCAGCGTTGTCGGGGGTTGGGCTGAAGCTTTCTTT
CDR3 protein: CSVVGGWAEAFF

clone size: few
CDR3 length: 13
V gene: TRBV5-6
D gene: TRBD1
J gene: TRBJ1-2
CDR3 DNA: TGTGCCAGCAGGCCGGGACAGATTTATGGCTACACCTTC
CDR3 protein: CASRPGQIYGYTF

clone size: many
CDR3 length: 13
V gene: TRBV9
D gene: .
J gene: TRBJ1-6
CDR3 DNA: TGTGCCAGCAGCGTAAAGTCCGATTCACCCCTCCACTTT
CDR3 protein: CASSVKSDSPLHF

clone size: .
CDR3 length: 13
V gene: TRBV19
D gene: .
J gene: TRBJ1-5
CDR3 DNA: TGTGCCAGCAGTTTGGGCACCGCCAAGCCCCAGCATTTT
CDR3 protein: CASSLGTAKPQHF

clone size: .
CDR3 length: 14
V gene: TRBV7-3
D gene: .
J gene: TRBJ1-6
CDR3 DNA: TGTGCCAGCAGCCTCGGGACCGCGGCTACACCCCTCCACTTT
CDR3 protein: CASSLGTAATPLHF

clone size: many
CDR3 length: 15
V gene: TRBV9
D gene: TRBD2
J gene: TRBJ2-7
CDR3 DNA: TGTGCCAGCAGCGCGTCCGGGACTAGCGCCTACGAGCAGTACTTC
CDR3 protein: CASSASGTSAYEQYF

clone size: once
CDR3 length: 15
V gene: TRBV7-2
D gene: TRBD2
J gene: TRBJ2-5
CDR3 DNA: TGTGCCAGCAGCCCCGGACTAGCGGGAGAACAGACCCAGTACTTC
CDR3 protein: CASSPGLAGEQTQYF

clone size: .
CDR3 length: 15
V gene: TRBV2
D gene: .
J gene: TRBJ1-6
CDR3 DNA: TGTGCCAGCTTAGTAGGGCAACGGGAAAATTCACCCCTCCACTTT
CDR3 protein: CASLVGQRENSPLHF

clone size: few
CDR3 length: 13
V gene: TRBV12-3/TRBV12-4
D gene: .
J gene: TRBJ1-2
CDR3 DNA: TGTGCCAGCAGTTTAGGGCAGGGTACAGGCTACACCTTC
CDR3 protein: CASSLGQGTGYTF

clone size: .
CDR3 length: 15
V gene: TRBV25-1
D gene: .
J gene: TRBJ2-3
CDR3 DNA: TGTGCCAGCAGGGCTCCAGGGTTAACCACAGATACGCAGTATTTT
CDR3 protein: CASRAPGLTTDTQYF

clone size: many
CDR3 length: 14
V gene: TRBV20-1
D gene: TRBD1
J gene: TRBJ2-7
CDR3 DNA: TGCAGTGCTAGCAAGCCGGGACAGGGAGGCGAGCAGTACTTC
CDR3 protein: CSASKPGQGGEQYF

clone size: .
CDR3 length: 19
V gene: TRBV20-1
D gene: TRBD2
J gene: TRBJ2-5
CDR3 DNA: TGCAGTGCTAGAGTAATATCCGGGACTAGCGGGGGCCACCAAGAGACCCAGTACTTC
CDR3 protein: CSARVISGTSGGHQETQYF

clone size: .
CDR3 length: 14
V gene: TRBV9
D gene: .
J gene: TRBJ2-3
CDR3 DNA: TGTGCCAGCAGCGTAGATATCTCCCAAGATACGCAGTATTTT
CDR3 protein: CASSVDISQDTQYF

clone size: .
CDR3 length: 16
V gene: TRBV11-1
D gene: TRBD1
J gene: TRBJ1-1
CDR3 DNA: TGTGCCAGCAGCCCCGAACTGAGGACAGGCCACACTGAAGCTTTCTTT
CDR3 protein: CASSPELRTGHTEAFF

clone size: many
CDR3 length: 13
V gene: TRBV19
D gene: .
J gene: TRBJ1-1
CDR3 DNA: TGTGCCAGTAGTATCACAGCCCGAGATGAAGCTTTCTTT
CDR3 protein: CASSITARDEAFF

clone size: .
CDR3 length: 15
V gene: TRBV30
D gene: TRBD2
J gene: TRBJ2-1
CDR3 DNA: TGTGCCTGCACTGGGGAGCGGGAGGGCCTCAATGAGCAGTTCTTC
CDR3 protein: CACTGEREGLNEQFF

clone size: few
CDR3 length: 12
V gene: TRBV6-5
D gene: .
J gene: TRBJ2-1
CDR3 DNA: TGTGCCAGCACCAACCAGGGCGATGAGCAGTTCTTC
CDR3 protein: CASTNQGDEQFF

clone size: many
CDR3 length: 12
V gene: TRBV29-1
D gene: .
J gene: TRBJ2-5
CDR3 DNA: TGCAGCGTTGAAGTCTCAGTGGGGACCCAGTACTTC
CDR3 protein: CSVEVSVGTQYF